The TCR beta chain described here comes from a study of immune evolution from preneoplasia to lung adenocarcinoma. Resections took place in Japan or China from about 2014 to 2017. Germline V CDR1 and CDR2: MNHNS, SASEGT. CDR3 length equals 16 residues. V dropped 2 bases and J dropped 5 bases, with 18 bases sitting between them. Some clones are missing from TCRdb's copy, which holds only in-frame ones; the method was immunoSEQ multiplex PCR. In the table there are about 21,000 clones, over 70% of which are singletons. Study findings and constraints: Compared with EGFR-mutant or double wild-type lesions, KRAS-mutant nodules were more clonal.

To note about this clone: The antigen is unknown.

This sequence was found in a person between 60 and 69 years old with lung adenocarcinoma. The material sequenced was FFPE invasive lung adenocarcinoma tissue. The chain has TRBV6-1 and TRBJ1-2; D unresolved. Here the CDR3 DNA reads TGTGCCAGCAGTGAACTAGTAGCCAGTCCTTCTTATGGCTACACCTTC. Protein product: CASSELVASPSYGYTF.